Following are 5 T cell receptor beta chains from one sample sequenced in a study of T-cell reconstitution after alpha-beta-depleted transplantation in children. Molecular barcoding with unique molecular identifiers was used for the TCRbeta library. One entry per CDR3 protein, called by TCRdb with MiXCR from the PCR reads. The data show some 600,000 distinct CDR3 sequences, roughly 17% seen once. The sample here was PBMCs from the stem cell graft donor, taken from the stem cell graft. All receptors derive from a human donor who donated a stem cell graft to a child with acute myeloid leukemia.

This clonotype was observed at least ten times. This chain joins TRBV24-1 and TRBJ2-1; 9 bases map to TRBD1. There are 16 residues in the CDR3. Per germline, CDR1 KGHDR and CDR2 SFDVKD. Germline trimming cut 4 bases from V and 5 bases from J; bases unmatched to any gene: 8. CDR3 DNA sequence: TGTGCCACCAGTGAGGGGGGGGACAGGGTAAACAATGAGCAGTTCTTC. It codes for CATSEGGDRVNNEQFF.

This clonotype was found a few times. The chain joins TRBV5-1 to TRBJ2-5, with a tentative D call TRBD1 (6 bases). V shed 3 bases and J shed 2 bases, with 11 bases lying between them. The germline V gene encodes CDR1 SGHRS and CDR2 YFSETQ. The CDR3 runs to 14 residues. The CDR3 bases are TGCGCCAGCAGCTCCCCAGGGGTACAAGAGACCCAGTACTTC. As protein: CASSSPGVQETQYF.

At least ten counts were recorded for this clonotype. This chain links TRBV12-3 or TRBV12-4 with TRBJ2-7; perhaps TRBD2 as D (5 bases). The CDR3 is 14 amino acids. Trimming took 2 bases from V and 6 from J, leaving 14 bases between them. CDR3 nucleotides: TGTGCCAGCAGTTTAAGGCTAGCCCAAGGCGAGCAGTACTTC. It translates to CASSLRLAQGEQYF.

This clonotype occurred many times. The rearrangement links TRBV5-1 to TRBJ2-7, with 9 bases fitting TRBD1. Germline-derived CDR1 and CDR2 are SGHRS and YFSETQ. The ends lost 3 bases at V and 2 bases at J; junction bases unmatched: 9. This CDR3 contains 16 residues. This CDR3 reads CASSWDRETLTYEQYF. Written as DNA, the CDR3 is TGCGCCAGCAGCTGGGACAGGGAGACCCTAACCTACGAGCAGTACTTC.

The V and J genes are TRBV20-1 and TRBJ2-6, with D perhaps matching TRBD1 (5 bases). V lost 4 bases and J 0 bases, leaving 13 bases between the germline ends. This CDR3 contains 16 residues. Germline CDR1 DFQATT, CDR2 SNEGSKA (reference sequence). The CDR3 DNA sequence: TGCAGTGCTAACCCCCTCCAGGGCTCTGGGGCCAACGTCCTGACTTTC. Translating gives CSANPLQGSGANVLTF.